These 19 T cell receptor beta chains were sequenced from one sample in a study of blood T cell repertoires in COVID-19. Assay: immunoSEQ multiplex PCR; the TCRdb copy retains only in-frame clones and omits some. The table includes approximately 110,000 clones, approximately 85% detected once. Material: peripheral blood. These receptors came from a woman aged 55-70 years with COVID-19, enrolled during active disease.

The chain recombines TRBV6-5 with TRBJ2-1, with D unresolved. CDR1 is MNHEY, CDR2 SVGAGI, per germline. The CDR3 totals 11 residues. Between the trimmed V and J ends, which lost 9 bases and 5 bases, there was a span of 8 bases. Here the CDR3 reads CARITHNEQFF. CDR3 DNA: TGTGCCAGGATTACTCACAATGAGCAGTTCTTC.

As regards this clone: Relative to the germline gene, one junction end is altered; a read error may explain this. The rearrangement links TRBV13 to TRBJ2-7; D is undetermined. The germline CDR1 and CDR2 sequences are PRHDT and FYEKMQ (reference sequence). CDR3 length: 12 amino acids. In nucleotides, the CDR3 is TGTGCCAGCAGCTTAGTCTCCCACGAGCAGTACTTC. Amino acids: CASSLVSHEQYF.

This rearrangement joins TRBV30 to TRBJ1-5; D gene uncertain. Germline CDR1 and CDR2: GTSNPN and SVGIG (reference sequence). Trimming stripped 0 bases from V and 7 bases from J, with 10 bases between. This CDR3 has 13 amino acids. The CDR3 is CAWSVLGAQPQHF. Here the CDR3 DNA reads TGTGCCTGGAGTGTACTCGGTGCGCAGCCCCAGCATTTT.

This rearrangement joins TRBV5-1 to TRBJ1-1; D not resolved. The ends were cut back, 4 bases at V and 1 base at J, with 11 bases in the middle. The germline CDR1 and CDR2 sequences are SGHRS and YFSETQ. The CDR3 has 14 amino acids. DNA of the CDR3: TGCGCCAGCAGCCAAACTTCTGAGAACACTGAAGCTTTCTTT. This codes for CASSQTSENTEAFF. Together with reference TRBV5-1 and TRBJ1-1, the CDR3 gives the full variable domain: KAGVTQTPRYLIKTRGQQVTLSCSPISGHRSVSWYQQTPGQGLQFLFEYFSETQRNKGNFPGRFSGRQFSNSRSEMNVSTLELGDSALYLCASSQTSENTEAFFGQGTRLTVV.

This clone was found once. The J gene is TRBJ2-1, the V gene TRBV18; 7 nucleotides agree with TRBD1. The CDR3 runs 15 residues. The germline CDR1 and CDR2 sequences are KGHSH and LQKENI. The V segment lost 6 bases and the J segment 1 base; nucleotides outside the gene matches: 6. The CDR3 coding sequence is TGTGCCAGCTCGCCCGGGACAGATTCCTACAATGAGCAGTTCTTC. Its translation: CASSPGTDSYNEQFF.

The chain carries TRBV9 and TRBJ1-2; no clear D gene. The CDR3 is made up of 15 amino acids. Germline V gene lookup returns CDR1 SGDLS and CDR2 YYNGEE. V lost 0 bases to trimming and J lost 5 bases, with 14 bases between them. This chain's CDR3 is CASSVVEGPEYGYTF. DNA of the CDR3: TGTGCCAGCAGCGTAGTTGAGGGTCCCGAGTATGGCTACACCTTC. Full variable domain (remainder filled in from reference TRBV9 and TRBJ1-2): DSGVTQTPKHLITATGQRVTLRCSPRSGDLSVYWYQQSLDQGLQFLIQYYNGEERAKGNILERFSAQQFPDLHSELNLSSLELGDSALYFCASSVVEGPEYGYTFGSGTRLTVV.

The rearrangement links TRBV7-8 to TRBJ1-5, with 8 bases matching TRBD1. CDR1 is SGHVS, CDR2 FQNEAQ, per germline. Unmatched junction bases numbered 5, after V lost 4 bases and J lost 3 bases. This CDR3 spans 15 amino acids. CDR3 amino acids: CASSSRTGPNQPQHF. For the CDR3, the DNA is TGTGCCAGCAGCTCGCGGACAGGGCCCAATCAGCCCCAGCATTTT. The entire variable domain, with the rest obtained from reference TRBV7-8 and TRBJ1-5, is as follows: GAGVSQSPRYKVAKRGQDVALRCDPISGHVSLFWYQQALGQGPEFLTYFQNEAQLDKSGLPSDRFFAERPEGSVSTLKIQRTQQEDSAVYLCASSSRTGPNQPQHFGDGTRLSIL.

V is TRBV6-1 and J is TRBJ2-3; weak D call: TRBD2 (6 bases). This CDR3 comprises 15 residues. Trimming removed 2 bases at V and 1 base at J, with 10 bases between. Germline V lookup: CDR1 MNHNS, CDR2 SASEGT. CDR3 bases: TGTGCCAGCAGTGAAATCTGGGGGGGCACAGATACGCAGTATTTT. Translated: CASSEIWGGTDTQYF.

This chain connects TRBV21-1 to TRBJ2-7; the table's TRBD1 call for D was not verified on the DNA. TRBV21-1 is recorded as a pseudogene. This CDR3 has 16 amino acids. This CDR3 is CASSKTQGLLNYEQYF. The DNA of the CDR3 is TGTGCCAGCAGCAAAACGCAGGGATTATTGAACTACGAGCAGTACTTC.

The V gene is TRBV15, the J gene TRBJ2-7; 10 bases align to TRBD2. Per the germline V gene, CDR1 is LNHNV and CDR2 is YYDKDF (reference sequence). Germline trimming cut 5 bases from V and 2 bases from J; bases unmatched to any gene: 9. The CDR3 contains 16 residues. CDR3: CATSVRNSGGPYEQYF. As DNA, the CDR3 is TGTGCCACCAGCGTAAGGAATAGCGGGGGGCCCTACGAGCAGTACTTC.

This sequence joins TRBV5-1 and TRBJ2-1; TRBD2 agrees at 12 bases. Germline-derived CDR1 and CDR2 are SGHRS and YFSETQ. The CDR3 loop spans 15 amino acids. V gave up 1 base and J gave up 10 bases; unmatched junction bases: 6. CDR3 protein: CASSLILAGGQEQFF. DNA of the CDR3: TGCGCCAGCAGCTTGATCCTAGCGGGGGGGCAAGAGCAGTTCTTC.

The rearrangement links TRBV6-6 to TRBJ2-3; TRBD2 might be the D (5 bases). The CDR3 extends over 15 amino acids. Germline V gene lookup returns CDR1 MNHNY and CDR2 SVGAGI (reference sequence). Trimming removed 2 bases at V and 3 bases at J, with 12 bases between. The CDR3 spells CASSYVAVATDTQYF. In DNA, the CDR3 is TGTGCCAGCAGTTACGTGGCGGTAGCGACAGATACGCAGTATTTT.

The chain employs TRBV9 and TRBJ2-2; TRBD2 might be the D (6 bases). The germline gives CDR1 SGDLS, CDR2 YYNGEE. The CDR3 is 17 residues long. V gave up 3 bases and J gave up 5 bases, with 20 bases separating them. The CDR3 DNA is TGTGCCAGCAGCGCCTCTAGGACAATCGGGAGTACCGGGGAGCTGTTTTTT. Translated: CASSASRTIGSTGELFF.

The V and J genes are TRBV27 and TRBJ1-2; 12 bases line up with TRBD1. This CDR3 is 14 amino acids long. Germline assignment: CDR1 MNHEY and CDR2 SMNVEV (reference sequence). V was clipped by 4 bases and J by 7 bases; unmatched bases: 4. The CDR3 region has the DNA TGTGCCAGCAGTTCGGGACAGGGGGCGTCTGGCTACACCTTC. As protein: CASSSGQGASGYTF.

CDR3 region: CASIRWGGTEAFF. The CDR3 region has the DNA TGTGCCAGCATACGGTGGGGGGGAACTGAAGCTTTCTTT. The V call is TRBV2, the J call TRBJ1-1, with D possibly matching TRBD1 (5 bases). This CDR3 has 13 residues. Germline CDR1 reads SNHLY; CDR2 reads FYNNEI. The germline V and J ends were trimmed by 7 bases and 5 bases, with 14 bases remaining between them.

This chain joins TRBV5-6 and TRBJ1-2; D remains ambiguous. Trimming cost V 5 bases and J 4 bases, with 15 bases left between them. CDR1 SGHDT and CDR2 YYEEEE come from the germline V gene. The CDR3 runs 14 residues. The CDR3 bases are TGTGCCAGCAGGCGAGAGGAACCTCTCTATGGCTACACCTTC. Encoded protein: CASRREEPLYGYTF.

The chain recombines TRBV10-1 with TRBJ2-3, with a tentative D call TRBD2 (6 bases). Trimming shortened V by 0 bases and J by 5 bases, and 15 bases separated the two germline ends. The CDR3 runs to 16 residues. Looked up from germline, CDR1 is WNHNN and CDR2 is SYGVQD (reference sequence). Here the CDR3 reads CASSESRLAYGDTQYF. CDR3 DNA: TGCGCCAGCAGTGAGTCGCGGCTAGCGTATGGAGATACGCAGTATTTT.

V gene TRBV5-1 combines with J gene TRBJ1-5, with TRBD1 matching 9 bases. Germline CDR1 is SGHRS and CDR2 is YFSETQ. V lost 0 bases and J lost 0; bases outside the gene matches: 7. CDR3 length: 18 amino acids. DNA of the CDR3: TGCGCCAGCAGCTTGGGCCCGACAGGGGGTTATAGCAATCAGCCCCAGCATTTT. It is translated as CASSLGPTGGYSNQPQHF.

This clone came up a few times. The chain employs TRBV6-5 and TRBJ1-6, with TRBD1 as a possible D gene (5 bases). Trimming took off 5 bases at V and 9 bases at J, with 11 bases between the two ends. CDR1 and CDR2 (germline): MNHEY, SVGAGI. The CDR3 length is 13 residues. DNA of the CDR3: TGTGCCAGCAGTCTGACAGTTCTTTCACCCCTCCACTTT. Translated: CASSLTVLSPLHF.